This paragraph covers one TCR beta chain sequence. Profiled with immunoSEQ multiplex PCR; TCRdb holds only in-frame clones, not every one. The table shows fewer than 250,000 clones, with about 77% occurring only once. This sample was taken from a study of blood T cell repertoires in COVID-19. On the study more broadly: Sites in the United States, Italy and Spain provided acute and convalescent COVID-19 samples. T cells, B-cell-depleted T cells, or PBMCs supplied cDNA or gDNA.

The V gene lost 7 bases and the J gene lost 9 bases, with 19 bases spanning the gap. This CDR3 has 15 residues. Germline CDR1 reads MNHEY; CDR2 reads SMNVEV (reference sequence). Study members were between about 18 and 95 years old and lived in some 26 US regions. This receptor was obtained from a woman in her forties or fifties with acute COVID-19. The chain employs TRBV27 and TRBJ1-6, with D possibly matching TRBD1 (5 bases). The sequenced sample consisted of PBMCs or T cells enriched from blood (not recorded which). DNA for the CDR3: TGTGCCAGCAAAAGGTCGACAGAATTAAGTTCACCCCTCCACTTT. Its protein is CASKRSTELSSPLHF.